This TCR beta chain was observed in a study of vaccination and CD4 T cells after COVID-19. Study summary: Overlapping peptides of the spike proteins of SARS-CoV-2, HCoV-NL63, HCoV-OC43 and HCoV-229E were used for cell stimulation. Treatment of control cultures consisted of a CEFX pool, an HIV-1 Nef pool, or no peptide.

Points on this clonotype: The antigen remains unidentified.

The treatment here: approximately nine-day PBMC culture with coronavirus spike peptide pools or control peptides (ViraFEST assay). CD4+ T lymphocytes from the unexposed donor were collected before the COVID-19 pandemic (2011-2018). ViraFEST enlarged antigen-specific T cell populations with peptide pools and afterwards sequenced TCRs. Whenever cell numbers allowed, CD4+ T cells from unexposed donors were probed with SARS-CoV-2 S/N and four cold-coronavirus spikes. V was cut by 6 bases and J by 14 bases, with 16 bases left in between. This CDR3 has 11 residues. Sequence data for DNA of cultured CD4+ T cells were generated by the Oncomine TCR Beta short-read assay. Via MiXCR, TCRdb re-called the PCR reads, giving one row per CDR3 protein. The sample includes roughly 4,200 distinct CDR3 sequences, about 35% of them seen just once.

The V and J genes are TRBV12-3 or TRBV12-4 and TRBJ1-2; no clear D gene. The receptor was isolated from a human donor in good health. The sequencing input was CD4+ T cells from blood, cultured in vitro. CDR3 coding DNA: TGTGCCAGCAGCATGGGTGGCGGTTGGACCTTC. It specifies CASSMGGGWTF.